The 15 T cell receptor beta chains reported below all come from one sample, sequenced in a study of shared clonotypes between healthy human individuals. In the naive CD8 group, cells lacked CD45RO and were positively selected for CCR7, so terminally differentiated effector memory CD45RA+ cells were left out. Assay used: immunoSEQ multiplex PCR; TCRdb lists only in-frame clones, some missing. This sample carries around 1.9 million clones, just under 95% of them seen once, and the ten largest clones take around 1.7%. The material sequenced was naive CD8+ T cells from PBMCs. These receptors were taken from a man aged 18 to 29 in good health. Some clones in this sample may be carry-over from other donors' samples.

The J gene is TRBJ2-3, the V gene TRBV27; 8 nucleotides match TRBD1. Germline CDR1 and CDR2: MNHEY and SMNVEV (reference sequence). Trimming removed 6 bases from V and 1 base from J; junction bases left unmatched: 12. The CDR3 extends over 17 amino acids. The CDR3 here is CASRPRMDRAGTDTQYF. CDR3 nucleotides: TGTGCCAGCAGACCCCGGATGGACAGGGCCGGCACAGATACGCAGTATTTT.

The chain links TRBV15 to TRBJ1-2, with TRBD1 matching 9 bases. V trimming: 3 bases; J trimming: 9 bases; junction bases outside the gene matches: 14. The germline gives CDR1 LNHNV, CDR2 YYDKDF (reference sequence). This CDR3 spans 16 amino acids. The CDR3 sequence: CATSRTGGDSPLSYTF. DNA for the CDR3: TGTGCCACCAGCAGGACAGGGGGTGACTCCCCCCTGAGCTACACCTTC. Complete variable domain (other parts from reference TRBV15 and TRBJ1-2): DAMVIQNPRYQVTQFGKPVTLSCSQTLNHNVMYWYQQKSSQAPKLLFHYYDKDFNNEADTPDNFQSRRPNTSFCFLDIRSPGLGDTAMYLCATSRTGGDSPLSYTFGSGTRLTVV.

CDR3 sequence: CAISIGGPTDTQYF. CDR3 coding DNA: TGTGCCATCAGCATTGGGGGGCCCACGGATACGCAGTATTTT. V is TRBV10-3 and J is TRBJ2-3; D may be TRBD1 or TRBD2 (6 bases each). The germline V gene encodes CDR1 ENHRY and CDR2 SYGVKD. This CDR3 region has 14 residues. Trimming removed 6 bases at V and 6 bases at J, with 16 bases between.

The chain's CDR3 is CASSPHSTGETYEQYF. The CDR3 DNA sequence: TGCGCCAGCAGCCCACATTCTACGGGAGAGACCTACGAGCAGTACTTC. The rearrangement uses TRBV4-3 and TRBJ2-7, with D tentatively TRBD2 (6 bases). The length of the CDR3 is 16 residues. V gave up 4 bases and J gave up 2 bases, with 18 bases separating them. Per germline, CDR1 LGHNA and CDR2 YSLEER.

The chain joins TRBV18 to TRBJ1-5, with D perhaps TRBD1 (6 bases). This CDR3 spans 18 amino acids. The V gene's germline CDR1 is KGHSH and CDR2 LQKENI. Trimming took 2 bases from V and 5 from J, leaving 22 bases between them. DNA of the CDR3: TGTGCCAGCTCACCAAGTCAGAGGGGGGCCCGTCTAGATCAGCCCCAGCATTTT. Its protein product is CASSPSQRGARLDQPQHF.

The sample holds a few counts of this clone. This sample includes further DNA sequences coding for the same CDR3. The chain employs TRBV9 and TRBJ2-7; 12 nucleotides line up with TRBD2. The CDR3 has 15 residues. The germline V gene has CDR1 SGDLS and CDR2 YYNGEE. V shed 3 bases and J 3 bases; nucleotides not matched to a gene: 4. DNA of the CDR3: TGTGCCAGCAGCGCCGGACTAGCGGGAAACTACGAGCAGTACTTC. Translating it yields CASSAGLAGNYEQYF.

The V call is TRBV6-6, the J call TRBJ1-1; perhaps TRBD1 as D (5 bases). V dropped 2 bases and J dropped 7 bases, with 17 bases sitting between them. The CDR3 runs 15 residues. Germline V gives CDR1 MNHNY, CDR2 SVGAGI (reference sequence). CDR3 amino acids: CASSYVLGGTNEAFF. DNA for the CDR3: TGTGCCAGCAGTTACGTTCTTGGGGGGACGAATGAAGCTTTCTTT.

The V call is TRBV5-6, the J call TRBJ2-1; TRBD2 matches 14 bases. The germline gives CDR1 SGHDT, CDR2 YYEEEE. CDR3 length: 15 residues. V lost 5 bases, J lost 8 bases, and 6 bases stayed unmatched. The CDR3 nucleotides read TGTGCCAGCAGTCCCGGGACTAGCGGGAGAGATGAGCAGTTCTTC. It yields the protein CASSPGTSGRDEQFF.

V and J are TRBV7-9 and TRBJ2-2, with D unclear. V dropped 3 bases and J dropped 5 bases, with 4 bases sitting between them. Germline V lookup: CDR1 SEHNR, CDR2 FQNEAQ (reference sequence). The CDR3 runs to 12 residues. This chain's CDR3 is CASSFLTGELFF. In DNA form, the CDR3 reads TGTGCCAGCAGCTTTCTGACCGGGGAGCTGTTTTTT.

The chain recombines TRBV6-6 with TRBJ2-3; TRBD2 matches at 8 bases. V dropped 6 bases and J dropped 4; count of bases not matched to a gene: 9. Germline CDR1 MNHNY, CDR2 SVGAGI (reference sequence). The CDR3 extends over 15 amino acids. This CDR3 is CASSTGTRTADTQYF. Written as DNA, the CDR3 is TGTGCCAGCAGCACCGGGACTAGAACAGCAGATACGCAGTATTTT.

The CDR3 DNA reads TGTGCCAGCAGTCGCCGGGACAGGGTTACTGGCTACACCTTC. Its protein product is CASSRRDRVTGYTF. The chain uses TRBV27 and TRBJ1-2; TRBD1 matches 9 bases. CDR1 is MNHEY, CDR2 SMNVEV, per germline (reference sequence). V was pared by 5 bases and J by 7 bases, with 8 bases of the junction left unmatched. This CDR3 spans 14 amino acids.

The CDR3 here is CASSEGAEIIYEQYF. CDR3 DNA: TGTGCCAGCAGTGAAGGAGCGGAGATAATTTACGAGCAGTACTTC. This chain joins TRBV6-1 and TRBJ2-7; tentatively, D is TRBD2 (5 bases). Germline CDR1 and CDR2: MNHNS and SASEGT. This CDR3 spans 15 amino acids. V lost 1 base and J 4 bases, leaving 14 bases between the germline ends.

V usage is TRBV7-9 and J usage is TRBJ2-3, with D possibly being TRBD2 (6 bases). Germline V gene sequence: CDR1 SEHNR, CDR2 FQNEAQ (reference sequence). V lost 6 bases, J lost 6 bases, and 16 bases lay in between. The CDR3 loop spans 14 amino acids. CDR3 DNA: TGTGCCAGCAGAGGGGACTTACGGCTGGATACGCAGTATTTT. Its protein product is CASRGDLRLDTQYF.

This chain links TRBV19 with TRBJ2-4; 10 nucleotides match TRBD1. Germline CDR1 reads LNHDA; CDR2 reads SQIVND (reference sequence). The trim removed 3 bases at V and 7 bases at J, leaving 9 bases unmatched. The CDR3 consists of 16 residues. In DNA form, the CDR3 reads TGTGCCAGTAGTATTTTCGACAGGGGGCGCTTGAACATTCAGTACTTC. It yields the protein CASSIFDRGRLNIQYF.

The J gene is TRBJ2-7, the V gene TRBV2, with no clear D. The CDR3 is made up of 13 amino acids. Per germline, CDR1 SNHLY and CDR2 FYNNEI. V was trimmed by 7 bases and J by 0 bases, leaving 10 bases between them. The CDR3 loop is CASNGASSYEQYF. The CDR3 DNA reads as TGTGCCAGCAACGGAGCTAGCTCCTACGAGCAGTACTTC.